These T cell receptor beta chains were read from a single sample in a study of shared clonotypes between healthy human individuals. Using immunoSEQ multiplex PCR, the repertoire was profiled, and TCRdb retains in-frame clones only, with some absent. The sample lists roughly 1,600,000 clones, 97% to 99% occurring once. Sample: naive CD4+ T cells sorted from blood. The receptors were gathered from a man under 40 in good health. Each CDR3 is given with its conserved first and last residue.

TRBV7-3	TRBJ1-2	CASSPTLPGEHNYGYTF
TRBV19	TRBJ1-4	CASSPRQEKLFF
TRBV7-9	TRBJ1-5	CASSLGFQPQHF
TRBV4-2	TRBJ2-1	CASSQVLAGLYNEQFF
TRBV9	TRBJ2-5	CASSAGDIQETQYF
TRBV13	TRBJ1-1	CASSSGPSTEAFF
TRBV6-6	TRBJ2-1	CASRLGLAGVNEQFF
TRBV28	TRBJ2-7	CASSLNPSTYGQYF
TRBV9	TRBJ2-3	CASSVATWSDTQYF
TRBV14	TRBJ2-1	CASSQAGMGLPYNEQFF
TRBV5-6	TRBJ2-5	CASSRTSGVETQYF
TRBV2	TRBJ2-5	CASSLPQGETQYF
TRBV5-1	TRBJ2-7	CASSLAAAGIPYEQYF
TRBV5-1	TRBJ2-7	CASSLSGTDFYEQYF
TRBV28	TRBJ2-7	CASSLSARASEQYF
TRBV28	TRBJ2-4	CASSSRQAGVKNIQYF
TRBV28	TRBJ2-1	CAIWGAYNEQFF
TRBV28	TRBJ2-3	CASSFVAGLSTDTQYF
TRBV7-9	TRBJ2-4	CASRDPRGLLAKNIQYF
TRBV28	TRBJ2-7	CASSHTRRRSSYEQYF
TRBV5-6	TRBJ1-4	CASSVRGFNEKLFF
TRBV19	TRBJ1-5	CASRRGGDQPQHF
TRBV28	TRBJ1-5	CASISLGGRPGQPQHF
TRBV6-5	TRBJ1-1	CAIKSAGGNTEAFF
TRBV15	TRBJ2-7	CATSLAGGTYEQYF
TRBV4-2	TRBJ2-4	CASSESLAKNIQYF
TRBV18	TRBJ1-1	CASSRQANTEAFF
TRBV11-2	TRBJ2-5	CASSFPGSSQYF
TRBV30	TRBJ2-5	CAWSPFRWTETQYF
TRBV18	TRBJ1-4	CASSPGDRFKLFF
TRBV7-6	TRBJ2-5	CASSLSDGLSRTQYF
TRBV19	TRBJ2-1	CASGQSSYNEQFF
TRBV9	TRBJ1-4	CASSTRGGDREKLFF
TRBV10-2	TRBJ1-1	CASSLDRENTEAFF
TRBV11-2	TRBJ2-1	CASSLTLAGGGHEQFF
TRBV6-1	TRBJ1-5	CASSESFGGKAPQHF
TRBV7-8	TRBJ2-1	CASSLVPTYNEQFF
TRBV29-1	TRBJ1-4	CSVSKNVQSTVRLFF
TRBV5-1	TRBJ2-7	CASSLVDGSYEQYF
TRBV18	TRBJ2-2	CASSPKDGTSGSTPPGTGELFF
TRBV5-4	TRBJ1-2	CASSLAAGPEGYTF
TRBV7-3	TRBJ2-7	CASSLRGTSEQYF
TRBV15	TRBJ2-2	CATTVSGRGAGELFF
TRBV6-5	TRBJ1-3	CASSSKGGAGNTIYF
TRBV5-4	TRBJ2-2	CASSSARGENTGELFF
TRBV6-1	TRBJ2-1	CASSEGADSYNEQFF
TRBV28	TRBJ2-6	CASSLSGSGANVLTF
TRBV5-1	TRBJ1-5	CASSLQGDQPQHF